This T cell receptor beta chain was recovered during a study of blood T cell repertoires in COVID-19. Study in general: The origin of the acute and convalescent COVID-19 samples was the United States, Italy and Spain. Sample material is recorded as cDNA or gDNA derived from T cells, B-cell-depleted T cells, or PBMCs.

This CDR3 spans 12 amino acids. V was shortened by 3 bases and J by 7 bases, with 7 bases between the two germline ends. The germline V gene encodes CDR1 MDHEN and CDR2 SYDVKM. Per the authors' pipeline: Estimation of nucleated cell counts relied on the amplification of reference gene primers. The repertoire was sequenced with immunoSEQ multiplex PCR; TCRdb's copy has only in-frame clones and lacks some. V and J calls and clone size come straight from that table; D and trimming were deduced from the DNA. The profile covers 250,000 to 350,000 clones, with approximately 85% appearing a single time and 1.5% to 2% taken by the ten largest.

The source is a woman aged 50 to 60 with acute or convalescent COVID-19. This chain links TRBV28 with TRBJ2-1; possibly TRBD2 for D (5 bases). What was sequenced was peripheral blood. In DNA, the CDR3 is TGTGCCAGCAGTTTCTCGGGAAATGAGCAGTTCTTC. It yields the protein CASSFSGNEQFF.